Detailed here is one TCR delta chain. Its specificity is not known. This record comes from a study of Vδ1+ human thymocytes. Trimming cost V 0 bases and J 4 bases; bases outside gene matches: 5. The CDR3 totals 16 residues. Looked up from germline, CDR1 is TSWWSYY and CDR2 is QGS. Points from the study as a whole: Thymic TRG and TRD repertoires appeared highly polyclonal, with Gaussian CDR3 length distributions.

RNA was extracted from the cells and then reverse transcribed. Multiplex PCR used pooled V-gene forward primers and a constant-region reverse primer to amplify CDR3s. TCRdb fed the multiplex PCR reads into CATT to redo clone calling. This repertoire shows 70,000 or so delta-chain clones, 30% to 45% found once; its top ten account for roughly 0.25%. The sequence was obtained from a boy under two years old who had congenital heart surgery. Material for sequencing was Vdelta1+ gamma-delta thymocytes from the thymus. This sample's subset: FACS-sorted CD3+ TCRalphabeta- TCRVdelta1+ TCRVdelta2- thymocytes. The J gene is TRDJ1, the V gene TRDV1; 10 bases align to TRDD3. The CDR3 DNA sequence: TGTGCTCTTGGGGAACTGGAAGGGGGATACGTCGATAAACTCATCTTT. As protein: CALGELEGGYVDKLIF.